The 8 T cell receptor beta chains reported below all come from one sample, sequenced in a study of breast tumors, draining lymph nodes, adjacent tissues. TCRdb called the multiplex PCR reads again in MiXCR, with one record for every CDR3 protein. Found here are about 180,000 distinct CDR3 sequences, around a third of them singletons; the top ten hold 4.3%. Axillary draining lymph nodes of breast cancer patients supplied the node samples. The material sequenced was axillary lymph node tissue. These receptor sequences come from a female donor with breast cancer. Some clones in this sample may be carry-over from other donors' samples.

This clonotype has a count of ten or more. The chain carries TRBV20-1 and TRBJ2-1, with 9 bases identical to TRBD2. The trim removed 0 bases at V and 1 base at J, leaving 10 bases unmatched. This CDR3 has 18 amino acids. CDR1 is DFQATT, CDR2 SNEGSKA, per germline (reference sequence). CDR3 region: CSARDGGRAGRSYNEQFF. The CDR3 nucleotides read TGCAGTGCTAGAGATGGCGGGAGGGCCGGGAGATCCTACAATGAGCAGTTCTTC.

The CDR3 DNA reads as TGTGCCAGCAGTCACATTCAGGGGAACTATGGCTACACCTTC. It codes for CASSHIQGNYGYTF. The rearrangement joins TRBV6-6 to TRBJ1-2; TRBD1 might be the D (6 bases). The CDR3 covers 14 residues. CDR1 is MNHNY and CDR2 is SVGAGI in the germline V gene (reference sequence). Trimming stripped 5 bases from V and 2 bases from J, with 12 bases between.

This chain connects TRBV6-6 to TRBJ2-3; the D gene is possibly TRBD2 (7 bases). CDR3 length equals 22 residues. Germline V gene data show CDR1 as MNHNY and CDR2 as SVGAGI (reference sequence). The germline V and J ends were trimmed by 5 bases and 4 bases, with 37 bases remaining between them. In DNA, the CDR3 is TGTGCCAGCAGTGAAAGGAAAAGGGGGGGCCCTGGGACATCGTTATGGGCAGATACGCAGTATTTT. Amino acids: CASSERKRGGPGTSLWADTQYF.

Turning to this clonotype: This may stem from a read error, because a much larger clone lies one nucleotide away. The chain employs TRBV12-3 or TRBV12-4 and TRBJ2-5, with D maybe TRBD2 (6 bases). The CDR3 totals 16 residues. CDR3 loop: CAGSSPRDGWGETQYF. The CDR3 coding sequence is TGTGCCGGCAGTTCCCCGCGGGACGGGTGGGGGGAGACCCAGTACTTC.

This chain uses TRBV29-1 with TRBJ2-4; 11 bases match TRBD2. The ends lost 1 base at V and 5 bases at J; junction bases unmatched: 1. In germline, CDR1 is SQVTM, CDR2 ANQGSEA. CDR3 length: 14 residues. Here the CDR3 DNA reads TGCAGCGTTGAAGTAGCGGGGGGGCAAAACATTCAGTACTTC. It is translated as CSVEVAGGQNIQYF.

As for this clonotype: A much larger clone differs from this one at a single base, so this may be a read error. The V and J genes are TRBV27 and TRBJ2-5; tentative D call: TRBD1 (5 bases). This CDR3 is 14 amino acids long. CDR1 is MNHEY and CDR2 is SMNVEV in the germline V gene (reference sequence). The V end was cut by 5 bases, the J end by 5 bases, with 15 bases between. The CDR3 sequence: CASSVTEARETQYF. The CDR3 DNA sequence: TGTGCCAGCAGTGTGACAGAAGCCAGGGAGACCCAGTACTTC.

This clonotype is deemed medium-sized. The rearrangement uses TRBV12-3 or TRBV12-4 and TRBJ2-3; 12 bases are a match to TRBD2. The CDR3 runs to 14 residues. Trimming at V came to 8 bases and at J to 2 bases, leaving 2 bases not matched to a gene. The CDR3 loop is CASGLAGTTDTQYF. The CDR3 DNA follows: TGTGCCAGCGGACTAGCGGGAACCACAGATACGCAGTATTTT.

V usage is TRBV15 and J usage is TRBJ2-3; 10 bases map to TRBD2. Germline V gene sequence: CDR1 LNHNV, CDR2 YYDKDF (reference sequence). This CDR3 spans 14 amino acids. With V trimmed by 6 bases and J by 11 bases, 11 bases remained unmatched. The CDR3 DNA reads TGTGCCACCAGTTGGACTAGCGGAAACAATGAGCAGTATTTT. Its translation is CATSWTSGNNEQYF.